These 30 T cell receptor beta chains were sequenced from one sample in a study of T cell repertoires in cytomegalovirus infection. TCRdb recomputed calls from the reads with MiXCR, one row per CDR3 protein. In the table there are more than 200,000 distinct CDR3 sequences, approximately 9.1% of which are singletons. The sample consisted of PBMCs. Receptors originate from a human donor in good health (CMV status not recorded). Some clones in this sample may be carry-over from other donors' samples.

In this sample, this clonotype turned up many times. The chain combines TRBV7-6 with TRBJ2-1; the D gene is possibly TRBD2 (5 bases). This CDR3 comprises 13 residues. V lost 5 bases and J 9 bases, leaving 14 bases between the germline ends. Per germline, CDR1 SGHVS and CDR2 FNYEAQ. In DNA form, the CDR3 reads TGTGCCAGCAGCCAGGTTCGGGGTAGTGAGCAGTTCTTC. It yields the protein CASSQVRGSEQFF.

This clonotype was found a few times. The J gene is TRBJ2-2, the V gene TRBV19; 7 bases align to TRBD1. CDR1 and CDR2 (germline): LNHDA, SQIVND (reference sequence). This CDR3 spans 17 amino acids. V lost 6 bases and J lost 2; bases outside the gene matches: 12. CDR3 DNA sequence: TGTGCCAGTAGCCAGGGACAGAACCCCCCCAACACCGGGGAGCTGTTTTTT. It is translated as CASSQGQNPPNTGELFF.

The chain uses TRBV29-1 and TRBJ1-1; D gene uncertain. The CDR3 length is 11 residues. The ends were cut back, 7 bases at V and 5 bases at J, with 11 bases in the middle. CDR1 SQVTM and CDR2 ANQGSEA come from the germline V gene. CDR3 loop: CSAAERTEAFF. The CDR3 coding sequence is TGCAGCGCCGCCGAGAGGACTGAAGCTTTCTTT.

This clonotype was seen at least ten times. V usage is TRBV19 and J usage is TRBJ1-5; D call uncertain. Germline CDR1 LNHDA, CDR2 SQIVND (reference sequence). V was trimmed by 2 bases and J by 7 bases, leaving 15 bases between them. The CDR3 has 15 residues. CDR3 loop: CASSIFEMVRQPQHF. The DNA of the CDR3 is TGTGCCAGTAGTATATTCGAGATGGTTCGGCAGCCCCAGCATTTT.

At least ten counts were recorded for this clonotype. CDR3 coding DNA: TGTGCCAGCAGCGGGGGACGGAGCAATCAGCCCCAGCATTTT. It encodes CASSGGRSNQPQHF. The V gene is TRBV5-6, the J gene TRBJ1-5; weak D call: TRBD1 (5 bases). This CDR3 is 14 amino acids long. The V end lost 4 bases, the J end lost 1 base, and 9 bases lay between the germline ends. From germline, CDR1 is SGHDT and CDR2 YYEEEE.

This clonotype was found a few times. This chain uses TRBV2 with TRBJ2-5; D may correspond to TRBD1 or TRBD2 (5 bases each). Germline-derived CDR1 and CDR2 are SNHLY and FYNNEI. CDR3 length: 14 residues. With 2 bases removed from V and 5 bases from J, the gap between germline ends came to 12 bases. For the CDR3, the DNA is TGTGCCAGCAGTGAACCGGGACCCGGGGAGACCCAGTACTTC. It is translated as CASSEPGPGETQYF.

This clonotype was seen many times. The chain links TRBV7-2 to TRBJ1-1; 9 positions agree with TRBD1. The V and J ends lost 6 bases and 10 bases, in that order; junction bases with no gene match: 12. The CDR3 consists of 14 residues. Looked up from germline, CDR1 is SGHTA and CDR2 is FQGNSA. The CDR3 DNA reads TGTGCCAGCAGGGGGGCGGGACAGGGCTTCGGAGCTTTCTTT. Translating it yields CASRGAGQGFGAFF.

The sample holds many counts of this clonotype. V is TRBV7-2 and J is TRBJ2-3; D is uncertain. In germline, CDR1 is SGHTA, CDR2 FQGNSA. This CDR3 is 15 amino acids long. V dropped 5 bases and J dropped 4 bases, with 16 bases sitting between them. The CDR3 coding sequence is TGTGCCAGCAGCCCCTCATCAGGCAGAGCAGATACGCAGTATTTT. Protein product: CASSPSSGRADTQYF.

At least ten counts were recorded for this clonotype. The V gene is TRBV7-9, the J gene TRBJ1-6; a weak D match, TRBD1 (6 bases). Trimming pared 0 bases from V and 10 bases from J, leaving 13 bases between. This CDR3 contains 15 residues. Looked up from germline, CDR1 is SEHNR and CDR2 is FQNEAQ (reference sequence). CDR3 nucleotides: TGTGCCAGCAGCTTAGCGGGAGGGGGAGGCTCACCCCTCCACTTT. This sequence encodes CASSLAGGGGSPLHF.

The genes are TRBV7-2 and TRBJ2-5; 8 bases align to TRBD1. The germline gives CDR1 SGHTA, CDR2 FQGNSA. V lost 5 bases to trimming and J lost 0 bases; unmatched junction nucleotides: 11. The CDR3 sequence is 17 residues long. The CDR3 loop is CASSRGAGGANQETQYF. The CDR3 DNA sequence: TGTGCCAGCAGCCGCGGGGCAGGGGGCGCGAACCAAGAGACCCAGTACTTC.

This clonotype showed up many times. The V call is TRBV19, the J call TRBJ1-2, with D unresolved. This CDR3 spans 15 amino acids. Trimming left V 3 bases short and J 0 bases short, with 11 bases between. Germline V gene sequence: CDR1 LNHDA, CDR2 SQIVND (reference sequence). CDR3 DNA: TGTGCCAGTAGTATTCGGCGGGTAGCTAACTATGGCTACACCTTC. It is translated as CASSIRRVANYGYTF. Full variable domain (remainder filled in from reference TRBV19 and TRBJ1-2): DGGITQSPKYLFRKEGQNVTLSCEQNLNHDAMYWYRQDPGQGLRLIYYSQIVNDFQKGDIAEGYSVSREKKESFPLTVTSAQKNPTAFYLCASSIRRVANYGYTFGSGTRLTVV.

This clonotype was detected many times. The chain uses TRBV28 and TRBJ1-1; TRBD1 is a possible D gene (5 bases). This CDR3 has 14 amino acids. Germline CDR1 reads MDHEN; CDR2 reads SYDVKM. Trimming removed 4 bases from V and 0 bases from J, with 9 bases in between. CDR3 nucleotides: TGTGCCAGCAGTTGGGGGACGGTGAACACTGAAGCTTTCTTT. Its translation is CASSWGTVNTEAFF.

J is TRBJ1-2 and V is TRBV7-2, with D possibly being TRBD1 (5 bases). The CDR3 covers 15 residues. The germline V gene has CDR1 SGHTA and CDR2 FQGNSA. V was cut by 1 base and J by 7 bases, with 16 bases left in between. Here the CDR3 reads CASSLGSGRGTGYTF. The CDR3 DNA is TGTGCCAGCAGCTTAGGTAGTGGGCGCGGGACTGGCTACACCTTC.

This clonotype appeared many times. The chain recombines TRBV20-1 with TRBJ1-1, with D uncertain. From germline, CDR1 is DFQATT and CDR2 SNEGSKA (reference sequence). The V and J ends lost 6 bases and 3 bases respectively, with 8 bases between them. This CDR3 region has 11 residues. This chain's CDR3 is CSAAQDTEAFF. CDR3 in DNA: TGCAGTGCCGCGCAGGACACTGAAGCTTTCTTT.

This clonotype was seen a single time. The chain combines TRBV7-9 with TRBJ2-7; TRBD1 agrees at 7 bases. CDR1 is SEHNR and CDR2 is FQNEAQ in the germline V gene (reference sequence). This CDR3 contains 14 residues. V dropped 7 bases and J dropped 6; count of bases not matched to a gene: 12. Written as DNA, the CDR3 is TGTGCCAGCACCGCCTCCGGGACAGTGGGCGAGCAGTACTTC. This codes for CASTASGTVGEQYF.

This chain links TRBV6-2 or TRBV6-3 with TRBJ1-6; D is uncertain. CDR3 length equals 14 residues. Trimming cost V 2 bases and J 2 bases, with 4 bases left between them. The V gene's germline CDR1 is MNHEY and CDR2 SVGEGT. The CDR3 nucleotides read TGTGCCAGCAGTTACCGGGCCTATAATTCACCCCTCCACTTT. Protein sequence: CASSYRAYNSPLHF.

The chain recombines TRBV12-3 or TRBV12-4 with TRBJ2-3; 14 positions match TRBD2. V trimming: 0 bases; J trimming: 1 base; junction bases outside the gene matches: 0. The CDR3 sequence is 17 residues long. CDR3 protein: CASSLAGLAGGTDTQYF. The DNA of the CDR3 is TGTGCCAGCAGTTTAGCGGGACTAGCGGGAGGCACAGATACGCAGTATTTT.

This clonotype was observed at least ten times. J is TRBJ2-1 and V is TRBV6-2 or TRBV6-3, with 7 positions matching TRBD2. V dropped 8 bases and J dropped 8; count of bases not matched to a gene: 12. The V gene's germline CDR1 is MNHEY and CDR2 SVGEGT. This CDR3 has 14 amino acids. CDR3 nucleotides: TGTGCCAGCGCATCCGGCGGGAGTGGGCATGAGCAGTTCTTC. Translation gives CASASGGSGHEQFF.

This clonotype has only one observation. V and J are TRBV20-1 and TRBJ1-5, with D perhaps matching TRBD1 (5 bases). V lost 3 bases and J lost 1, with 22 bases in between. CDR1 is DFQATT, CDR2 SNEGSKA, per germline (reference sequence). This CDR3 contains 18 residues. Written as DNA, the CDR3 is TGCAGTGCTAGGAATCCGGCGGTGGGAGGGGCCAGCAATCAGCCCCAGCATTTT. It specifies CSARNPAVGGASNQPQHF.

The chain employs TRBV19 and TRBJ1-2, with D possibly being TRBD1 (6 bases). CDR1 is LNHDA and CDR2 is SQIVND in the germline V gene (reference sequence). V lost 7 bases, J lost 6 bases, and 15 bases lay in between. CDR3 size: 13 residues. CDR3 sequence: CASNQGQFDGYTF. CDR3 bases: TGTGCCAGTAATCAGGGGCAATTCGATGGCTACACCTTC. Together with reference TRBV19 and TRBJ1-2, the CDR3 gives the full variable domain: DGGITQSPKYLFRKEGQNVTLSCEQNLNHDAMYWYRQDPGQGLRLIYYSQIVNDFQKGDIAEGYSVSREKKESFPLTVTSAQKNPTAFYLCASNQGQFDGYTFGSGTRLTVV.

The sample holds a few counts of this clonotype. CDR3 residues: CASGRGISYEQYF. In nucleotides, the CDR3 is TGTGCCAGCGGCAGGGGGATATCCTACGAGCAGTACTTC. This chain links TRBV12-3 or TRBV12-4 with TRBJ2-7; 7 bases fit TRBD1. Germline trimming cut 8 bases from V and 1 base from J; bases unmatched to any gene: 5. The CDR3 consists of 13 residues.

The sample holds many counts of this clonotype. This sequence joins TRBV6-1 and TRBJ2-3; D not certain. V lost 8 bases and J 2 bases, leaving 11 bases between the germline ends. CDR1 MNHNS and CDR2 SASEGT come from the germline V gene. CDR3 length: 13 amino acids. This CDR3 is CASLLGNTDTQYF. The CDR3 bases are TGTGCCAGCTTGCTAGGCAACACAGATACGCAGTATTTT.

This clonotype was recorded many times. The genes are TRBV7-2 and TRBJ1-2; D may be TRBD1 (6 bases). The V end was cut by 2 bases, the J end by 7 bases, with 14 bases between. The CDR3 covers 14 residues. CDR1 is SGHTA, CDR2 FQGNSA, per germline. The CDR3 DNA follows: TGTGCCAGCAGCTTACGATCCCGGGGGCGTGGCTACACCTTC. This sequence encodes CASSLRSRGRGYTF.

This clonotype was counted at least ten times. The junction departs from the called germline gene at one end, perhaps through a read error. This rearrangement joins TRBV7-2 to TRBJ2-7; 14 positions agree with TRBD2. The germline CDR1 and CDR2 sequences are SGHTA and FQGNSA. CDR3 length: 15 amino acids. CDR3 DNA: TGTGCCAGCAGCCAGCGGACTAGCGGGAGGACCGCCTTTAACTTC. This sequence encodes CASSQRTSGRTAFNF.

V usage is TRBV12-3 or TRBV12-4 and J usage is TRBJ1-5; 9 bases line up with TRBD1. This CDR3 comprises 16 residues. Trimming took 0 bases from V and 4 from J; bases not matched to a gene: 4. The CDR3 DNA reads TGTGCCAGCAGTTTAGCGTGGACAGGGGAAAATCAGCCCCAGCATTTT. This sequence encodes CASSLAWTGENQPQHF.

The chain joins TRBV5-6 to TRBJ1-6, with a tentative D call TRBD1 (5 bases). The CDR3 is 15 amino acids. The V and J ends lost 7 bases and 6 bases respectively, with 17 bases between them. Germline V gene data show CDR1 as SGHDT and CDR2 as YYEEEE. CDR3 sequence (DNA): TGTGCCAGCTCAGCGCGCGGACACCTTAATTCACCCCTCCACTTT. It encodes CASSARGHLNSPLHF.

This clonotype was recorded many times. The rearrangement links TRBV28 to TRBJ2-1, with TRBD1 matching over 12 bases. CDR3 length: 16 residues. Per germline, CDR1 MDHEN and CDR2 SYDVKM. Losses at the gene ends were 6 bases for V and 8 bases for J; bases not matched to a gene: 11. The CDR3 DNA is TGTGCCAGCAGCCGCTCGGGACAGGGGGCCAGGGATGAGCAGTTCTTC. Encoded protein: CASSRSGQGARDEQFF.

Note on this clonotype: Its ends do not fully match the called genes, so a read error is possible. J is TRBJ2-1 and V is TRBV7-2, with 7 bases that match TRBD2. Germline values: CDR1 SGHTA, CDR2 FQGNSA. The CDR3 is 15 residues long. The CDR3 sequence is CASSLSLAVYNDQFF. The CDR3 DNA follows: TGTGCCAGCAGCTTGAGCCTAGCGGTTTACAATGATCAGTTCTTC. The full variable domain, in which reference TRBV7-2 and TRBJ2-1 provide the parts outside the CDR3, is GAGVSQSPSNKVTEKGKDVELRCDPISGHTALYWYRQSLGQGLEFLIYFQGNSAPDKSGLPSDRFSAERTGGSVSTLTIQRTQQEDSAVYLCASSLSLAVYNDQFFGPGTRLTVL.

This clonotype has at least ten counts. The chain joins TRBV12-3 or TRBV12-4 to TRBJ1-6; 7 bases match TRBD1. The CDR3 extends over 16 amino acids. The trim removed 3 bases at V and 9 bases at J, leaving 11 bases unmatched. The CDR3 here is CASSFVGTADGSPLHF. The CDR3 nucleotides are TGTGCCAGCAGTTTCGTAGGGACAGCCGACGGTTCACCCCTCCACTTT.

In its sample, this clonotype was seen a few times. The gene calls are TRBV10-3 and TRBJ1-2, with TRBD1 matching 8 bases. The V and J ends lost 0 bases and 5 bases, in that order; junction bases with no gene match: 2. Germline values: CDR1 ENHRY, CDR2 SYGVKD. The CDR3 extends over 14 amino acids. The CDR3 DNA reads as TGTGCCATCAGTGAGTCTGACAGGGGTTATGGCTACACCTTC. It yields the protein CAISESDRGYGYTF.